This is a list of T cell receptor beta chains from one sample in a study of shared clonotypes between healthy human individuals. Measured with immunoSEQ multiplex PCR; TCRdb has only the in-frame clones, and not every one. The sample lists about 2 million clones; roughly 94% were seen once. The sequenced material came from naive CD4+ T cells sorted from blood. All receptors come from a man in his late teens or twenties in good health. Both conserved end residues are part of each CDR3. Each record gives: clone size, D gene, J gene, V gene, CDR3 protein, CDR3 DNA. D genes are given only for firm matches. Clone size is given for some rows only: seen once, a few or many times, or a class if the clone is expanded.

>.|TRBD2|TRBJ2-5|TRBV9
CASSVTSGQETQYF
TGTGCCAGCAGCGTCACTAGCGGCCAAGAGACCCAGTACTTC
>.|.|TRBJ1-1|TRBV19
CASFRGGNTEAFF
TGTGCCAGTTTTAGGGGGGGCAACACTGAAGCTTTCTTT
>.|.|TRBJ1-1|TRBV7-3
CASSPSSGNTEAFF
TGTGCCAGCAGCCCGTCGAGTGGAAACACTGAAGCTTTCTTT
>.|.|TRBJ2-1|TRBV5-1
CASSFAGTYNEQFF
TGCGCCAGCAGCTTTGCGGGGACTTACAATGAGCAGTTCTTC
>.|TRBD1|TRBJ1-6|TRBV4-1
CASSQVDEGARSPLHF
TGCGCCAGCAGCCAAGTGGACGAGGGGGCGCGGTCACCCCTCCACTTT
>.|.|TRBJ2-1|TRBV11-2
CASSLVITGSSYNEQFF
TGTGCCAGCAGCTTAGTTATCACAGGGAGCTCCTACAATGAGCAGTTCTTC
>.|.|TRBJ1-4|TRBV15
CATSGFQGPGEKLFF
TGTGCCACCAGCGGATTCCAGGGGCCAGGAGAAAAACTGTTTTTT
>.|.|TRBJ2-7|TRBV2
CASSAARGPYEQYF
TGTGCCAGCAGCGCCGCCCGGGGGCCCTACGAGCAGTACTTC
>.|.|TRBJ2-3|TRBV5-6
CASSDLQGKPTDTQYF
TGTGCCAGCAGCGACCTACAGGGCAAGCCCACAGATACGCAGTATTTT
>.|.|TRBJ1-1|TRBV10-1
CASRGDGNTEAFF
TGCGCCAGCAGGGGAGACGGTAACACTGAAGCTTTCTTT
>.|.|TRBJ1-5|TRBV7-6
CASSLARDQPQHF
TGTGCCAGCAGCTTAGCGCGGGATCAGCCCCAGCATTTT
>.|.|TRBJ2-1|TRBV9
CASSVVADEQFF
TGTGCCAGCAGCGTAGTCGCTGATGAGCAGTTCTTC
>.|TRBD1|TRBJ2-7|TRBV18
CASSPTGDTYEQYF
TGTGCCAGCTCACCCACAGGGGACACCTACGAGCAGTACTTC
>.|TRBD2|TRBJ2-5|TRBV19
CARRSRASGTQGETQYF
TGTGCCAGACGTTCTAGAGCTAGCGGGACACAGGGGGAGACCCAGTACTTC
>.|.|TRBJ1-5|TRBV6-1
CASSLGDGNQPQHF
TGTGCCAGCAGTCTGGGGGACGGGAATCAGCCCCAGCATTTT
>.|TRBD1|TRBJ2-7|TRBV10-1
CASSGQGLDEQYF
TGCGCCAGCAGTGGACAGGGTCTTGACGAGCAGTACTTC
>.|.|TRBJ2-1|TRBV7-9
CASSSGQHNEQFF
TGTGCCAGCAGCTCGGGTCAACACAATGAGCAGTTCTTC
>once|TRBD2|TRBJ2-1|TRBV5-1
CASSLTSGGANEQFF
TGCGCCAGCAGCTTGACTAGCGGAGGGGCAAATGAGCAGTTCTTC